This TCR beta chain was captured in a study of T cells after yellow fever vaccination. From the 5' RACE reads, TCRdb called clonotypes with MiXCR, one entry per CDR3 protein. This sample yields 500,000 to 700,000 distinct CDR3 sequences, of which about a fifth are seen a single time; around an eighth belongs to the top ten. The V end lost 5 bases, the J end lost 10 bases, and 12 bases lay between the germline ends. The CDR3 covers 12 residues. From germline, CDR1 is SEHNR and CDR2 FQNEAQ (reference sequence). This chain links TRBV7-9 with TRBJ2-1; maybe TRBD1 (6 bases). The TCR comes from a man aged 30 to 45 who received the YFV17D yellow fever vaccine. The sample in question was PBMCs, obtained 15 days after the yellow fever booster vaccination. CDR3 DNA: TGTGCCAGCAGCAAACAGGGTTGGGAGCAGTTCTTC. This gives the protein CASSKQGWEQFF. The whole variable domain, remainder taken from reference TRBV7-9 and TRBJ2-1, is DTGVSQNPRHKITKRGQNVTFRCDPISEHNRLYWYRQTLGQGPEFLTYFQNEAQLEKSRLLSDRFSAERPKGSFSTLEIQRTEQGDSAMYLCASSKQGWEQFFGPGTRLTVL.